This T cell receptor beta chain came from a study of blood T cell repertoires in COVID-19 (TCRdb year 2020). Study-level background: The collaborator samples originated in the United States, Italy and Spain and spanned the acute and convalescent phases of COVID-19. The prospective study material was composed of cDNA or gDNA derived from T cells, B-cell-depleted T cells, or PBMCs. Sample metadata almost always included a de-identified subject ID, COVID-19 status, age in years and sex. Where available, HLA class I and class II types were obtained from metadata supplied by the sample provider rather than from assay-based typing. A freely available public database, intended as a resource for researchers studying the immune response to SARS-CoV-2, is where the repertoires were released. The dataset comprised deeply sampled blood TCRbeta repertoires from subjects exposed to, actively infected with, or recovered from COVID-19. The samples were drawn from two sources: the first 160 participants of the ongoing ImmuneRACE study, and 950 to 1,500 subjects contributed by 6 global collaborators. General findings and caveats noted by the study authors: How much clinical and demographic metadata was included differed by source and by participant, and the metadata was provided uncurated.

Turning to this clone: Which antigen it targets is not known. No per-base quality is available; no much larger clone lies one base away.

The collaborating institutions used their own protocols to collect whole blood in K2EDTA tubes. For TCRbeta analysis, collaborators shipped samples as frozen whole blood, isolated PBMCs, or DNA extracted from either of those sample types. The immunoSEQ Assay, a bias-controlled multiplex PCR, was used to amplify TCRbeta CDR3 regions from genomic DNA. The source study handled its data this way. Nucleated cell counts per sample were estimated from amplification of reference gene primers within the assay. Sequence reads were collapsed and filtered to measure the absolute abundance of every unique TCRbeta CDR3 rearrangement. Productive Simpson clonality was computed per sample as the square root of Simpson's diversity index over productive rearrangements. TCRdb took this table from immuneACCESS and kept in-frame rearrangements with V and J called. Such tables lack part of the clones; where checked against another copy, unresolved V genes explain under half of the gap, and the rest is unexplained. The V and J calls and clone size were taken over from that table, and D and trimming were inferred from the DNA. For this sample there are some 85,000 clones; 75% to 85% appear just once. The ten largest clonotypes hold around 21% of the sample.

The specimen was peripheral blood. The receptor comes from a woman of 80 years or more with acute or convalescent COVID-19.

In nucleotides, the sequence is TGTGCCAGCAGCTCGCGAGCAGACAGGGGCGTAAGCTCCTACAATGAGCAGTTCTTC. Its translation is CASSSRADRGVSSYNEQFF. Rearrangement joined TRBV11-2 to TRBJ2-1, with 8 middle bases fitting TRBD1. The CDR3 runs 19 amino acids, cysteine and phenylalanine included. Only the CDR3 DNA is retained, 57 bases long and in frame from the first base. CDR1 and CDR2 are drawn from the germline V gene: SGHAT, FQNNGV. V loses 4 bases at its end and J loses 0 bases; junction bases beyond the gene matches: 14. With the rest looked up from the reference TRBV11-2 and TRBJ2-1 genes rather than sequenced, the full variable domain is EAGVAQSPRYKIIEKRQSVAFWCNPISGHATLYWYQQILGQGPKLLIQFQNNGVVDDSQLPKDRFSAERLKGVDSTLKIQPAKLEDSAVYLCASSSRADRGVSSYNEQFFGPGTRLTVL.